This T cell receptor beta chain was retrieved from a study of beta chain features in type 1 diabetes. This clone appeared a few times. The antigen is unknown. Trimming removed 5 bases from V and 1 base from J, with 14 bases in between. There are 16 residues in the CDR3. Germline V gene data show CDR1 as SEHNR and CDR2 as FQNEAQ (reference sequence). The authors reverse transcribed all of the isolated RNA, so sequencing captured expressed TCRB transcripts. Data came from immunoSEQ multiplex PCR; TCRdb stores just in-frame clones and leaves some out. The table has hundreds of thousands of clones, about 14% seen once. The study, taken as a whole, reports: Lower insertion and higher deletion counts appeared at VDJ junctions in type 1 diabetes patients. TCRB CDR3 length was moderately but significantly reduced in all four CD4+ subsets of Type 1 diabetes patients. Among patients, naive, central memory and Treg TCRB repertoires appeared more similar than among healthy donors.

This sequence originates from a man aged 18 to 29 with type 1 diabetes. Source material: naive CD4+ T cells from blood. The rearrangement uses TRBV7-9 and TRBJ1-4; D uncertain. CDR3 coding DNA: TGTGCCAGCAGCACTACAGCGGAGCTAACTAATGAAAAACTGTTTTTT. Its protein product is CASSTTAELTNEKLFF. Using reference TRBV7-9 and TRBJ1-4 for the parts outside the CDR3, the full variable domain is DTGVSQNPRHKITKRGQNVTFRCDPISEHNRLYWYRQTLGQGPEFLTYFQNEAQLEKSRLLSDRFSAERPKGSFSTLEIQRTEQGDSAMYLCASSTTAELTNEKLFFGSGTQLSVL.